The 17 T cell receptor beta chains presented below share a single source sample, sequenced in a study of T cell repertoires in cytomegalovirus infection. A single record per CDR3 protein comes from TCRdb applying MiXCR to the reads. The profile covers about 450,000 distinct CDR3 sequences, with 25% to 40% appearing a single time and approximately 14% taken by the ten largest. The sample comprised PBMCs. The receptor source for this set is a human donor in good health (CMV status not recorded). Some clones in this sample may be carry-over from other donors' samples.

This clonotype was recorded many times. J is TRBJ1-2 and V is TRBV11-1; unclear D gene. The germline V gene has CDR1 SGHAT and CDR2 FQDESV (reference sequence). With 6 bases removed from V and 0 bases from J, the gap between germline ends came to 8 bases. The length of the CDR3 is 13 residues. In DNA form, the CDR3 reads TGTGCCAGCAGTTACGACACTAACTATGGCTACACCTTC. Protein sequence: CASSYDTNYGYTF.

The sample holds a few counts of this clonotype. The CDR3 reads CASSTGAGQPQHF. The CDR3, as DNA: TGTGCCAGCAGCACAGGGGCAGGGCAGCCCCAGCATTTT. The chain recombines TRBV12-3 or TRBV12-4 with TRBJ1-5; 7 nucleotides agree with TRBD1. Trimming took 6 bases from V and 7 from J; bases not matched to a gene: 6. The CDR3 contains 13 residues.

The rearrangement uses TRBV6-8 and TRBJ2-1; 9 bases line up with TRBD1. Germline trimming cut 5 bases from V and 9 bases from J; bases unmatched to any gene: 8. The germline V gene encodes CDR1 MNHGY and CDR2 SAAAGT. The CDR3 sequence is 14 residues long. The CDR3 sequence: CASSNKQGAGEQFF. Written as DNA, the CDR3 is TGTGCCAGCAGTAATAAACAGGGGGCGGGTGAGCAGTTCTTC.

Many counts were recorded for this clonotype. The rearrangement joins TRBV19 to TRBJ1-5; the match to TRBD1 covers 9 bases. CDR3 length equals 15 residues. The J segment lost 4 bases and the V segment lost 5 bases, leaving 6 bases of the junction unmatched. Germline V gene sequence: CDR1 LNHDA, CDR2 SQIVND (reference sequence). The CDR3 sequence: CASSQGQGRNQPQHF. CDR3 sequence (DNA): TGTGCCAGTAGTCAGGGACAGGGCCGGAATCAGCCCCAGCATTTT.

This clonotype was found many times. The rearrangement uses TRBV6-2 or TRBV6-3 and TRBJ1-5; D unresolved. V lost 5 bases and J 3 bases, leaving 14 bases between the germline ends. This CDR3 has 15 residues. CDR1 is MNHEY and CDR2 is SVGEGT in the germline V gene. The CDR3 nucleotides read TGTGCCAGCAGTAACCCCTCCAGGCCCAATCAGCCCCAGCATTTT. Its translation: CASSNPSRPNQPQHF.

This clonotype has ten or more counts. V is TRBV24-1 and J is TRBJ1-2; D remains unclear. The CDR3 length is 12 residues. Germline V lookup: CDR1 KGHDR, CDR2 SFDVKD. V was pared by 5 bases and J by 4 bases, with 7 bases between. The CDR3 loop reads CATSGGGYGYTF. For the CDR3, the DNA is TGTGCCACCAGTGGCGGAGGCTATGGCTACACCTTC.

This clonotype was counted only a few times. The chain links TRBV11-2 to TRBJ2-3; 10 nucleotides line up with TRBD2. Per the germline V gene, CDR1 is SGHAT and CDR2 is FQNNGV. This CDR3 has 16 residues. V shed 5 bases, J shed 2 bases, and the junction held 7 bases outside the gene matches. The CDR3: CASSRLSGGITDTQYF. CDR3 coding DNA: TGTGCCAGCAGCCGCCTTAGCGGGGGGATCACAGATACGCAGTATTTT.

This rearrangement joins TRBV24-1 to TRBJ2-5, with 13 nucleotides matching TRBD2. The length of the CDR3 is 16 residues. Trimming at V came to 4 bases and at J to 2 bases, leaving 3 bases not matched to a gene. Germline assignment: CDR1 KGHDR and CDR2 SFDVKD. The CDR3 DNA reads as TGTGCCACCAGTGACCCGGGACTAGCGGGACAAGAGACCCAGTACTTC. It codes for CATSDPGLAGQETQYF.

As to this clonotype: A read error may explain this, as a much larger clone is one base away. This chain joins TRBV5-3 and TRBJ1-1; D may be TRBD1 (6 bases). TRBV5-3 is labeled an ORF, and its function is uncertain. V was trimmed by 8 bases and J by 1 base, leaving 21 bases between them. This CDR3 region has 16 residues. The CDR3 sequence: CASRSYLLQGNTEAFF. The CDR3 coding sequence is TGTGCCAGCCGCTCTTATCTTCTACAGGGGAACACTGAAGCTTTCTTT.

CDR3 region: CASSESGTPGGAKNIQYF. Written as DNA, the CDR3 is TGTGCCAGCAGTGAGTCTGGGACACCAGGGGGGGCCAAAAACATTCAGTACTTC. The chain joins TRBV6-1 to TRBJ2-4; D possibly corresponds to TRBD1 (7 bases). Trimming cost V 3 bases and J 1 base, with 19 bases left between them. The CDR3 contains 18 residues. Germline loops: CDR1 MNHNS, CDR2 SASEGT.

This clonotype was detected ten times or more. This chain uses TRBV28 with TRBJ2-3; D is unclear. The CDR3 loop spans 14 amino acids. The V end lost 8 bases, the J end lost 1 base, and 13 bases lay between the germline ends. The germline gives CDR1 MDHEN, CDR2 SYDVKM. In DNA, the CDR3 is TGTGCCAGCGGGCCGCTGTCCCGCACAGATACGCAGTATTTT. It codes for CASGPLSRTDTQYF. The whole variable domain, filled in from reference TRBV28 and TRBJ2-3, reads DVKVTQSSRYLVKRTGEKVFLECVQDMDHENMFWYRQDPGLGLRLIYFSYDVKMKEKGDIPEGYSVSREKKERFSLILESASTNQTSMYLCASGPLSRTDTQYFGPGTRLTVL.

In this sample, this clonotype turned up a few times. The chain combines TRBV28 with TRBJ2-7; a weak D match, TRBD2 (6 bases). This CDR3 region has 19 residues. V was pared by 2 bases and J by 2 bases, with 25 bases between. The germline V gene has CDR1 MDHEN and CDR2 SYDVKM. DNA for the CDR3: TGTGCCAGCAGTTTACCCCCCGCCCTGGGACTCCAAACAACCTACGAGCAGTACTTC. Its protein product is CASSLPPALGLQTTYEQYF.

This clonotype was recorded many times. This chain connects TRBV7-6 to TRBJ2-2; 10 bases match TRBD2. The length of the CDR3 is 15 residues. V lost 5 bases, J lost 6 bases, and 6 bases stayed unmatched. The V gene's germline CDR1 is SGHVS and CDR2 FNYEAQ. The CDR3 protein is CASSPLTSGSGELFF. The CDR3 DNA is TGTGCCAGCAGCCCCCTGACTAGCGGGTCCGGGGAGCTGTTTTTT.

The J gene is TRBJ1-5, the V gene TRBV12-3 or TRBV12-4; no clear D gene. The CDR3 extends over 14 amino acids. V lost 5 bases, J lost 2 bases, and 10 bases lay in between. The CDR3 here is CASSPAGRNQPQHF. CDR3 DNA: TGTGCCAGCAGTCCGGCAGGTCGCAATCAGCCCCAGCATTTT.

This clonotype was seen at least ten times. The chain combines TRBV7-2 with TRBJ2-1; TRBD1 is a possible D gene (5 bases). CDR3 size: 17 residues. The ends were cut back, 6 bases at V and 0 bases at J, with 18 bases in the middle. Germline lookup yields CDR1 SGHTA and CDR2 FQGNSA. This CDR3 is CASRSTGGPSSYNEQFF. The CDR3 DNA sequence: TGTGCCAGCAGATCTACAGGCGGCCCGAGCTCCTACAATGAGCAGTTCTTC.

A word on this clonotype: This CDR3 fails to terminate in the conserved phenylalanine or tryptophan, so it likely reflects a read error. CDR3 coding DNA: TGTCCCAGCAGCCTTACCAAGGGGGTGAACACTGAAGCTTTCTTG. Translating it yields CPSSLTKGVNTEAFL. The chain joins TRBV7-2 to TRBJ1-1; D is possibly TRBD1 (6 bases). This CDR3 has 15 residues. Per germline, CDR1 SGHTA and CDR2 FQGNSA.

This clonotype has more than one count but fewer than ten. The gene calls are TRBV11-2 and TRBJ2-5, with TRBD1 matching over 10 bases. V trimming: 1 base; J trimming: 7 bases; junction bases outside the gene matches: 0. Germline V gives CDR1 SGHAT, CDR2 FQNNGV. CDR3 size: 13 residues. CDR3 region: CASSLGTGGTQYF. DNA of the CDR3: TGTGCCAGCAGCTTAGGGACAGGGGGGACCCAGTACTTC.